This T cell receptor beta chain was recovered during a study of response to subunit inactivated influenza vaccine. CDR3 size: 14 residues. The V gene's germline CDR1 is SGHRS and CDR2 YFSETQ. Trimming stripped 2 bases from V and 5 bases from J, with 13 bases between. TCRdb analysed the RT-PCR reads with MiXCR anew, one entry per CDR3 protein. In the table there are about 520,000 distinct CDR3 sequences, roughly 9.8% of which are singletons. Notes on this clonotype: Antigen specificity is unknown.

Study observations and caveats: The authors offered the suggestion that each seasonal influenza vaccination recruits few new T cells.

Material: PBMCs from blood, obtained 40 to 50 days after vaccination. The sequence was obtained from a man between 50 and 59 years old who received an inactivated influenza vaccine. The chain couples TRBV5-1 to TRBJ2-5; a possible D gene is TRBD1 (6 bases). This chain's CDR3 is CASSFRGSGETQYF. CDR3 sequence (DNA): TGCGCCAGCAGCTTCAGGGGTTCGGGGGAGACCCAGTACTTC.